This T cell receptor (beta chain) was identified in a study of graft-versus-host responses after intestinal transplantation. The V and J ends lost 6 bases and 0 bases respectively, with 15 bases between them. The CDR3 has 16 amino acids. Germline V gene lookup returns CDR1 MNHEY and CDR2 SMNVEV (reference sequence). The table came from immunoSEQ multiplex PCR; TCRdb's copy has only in-frame clones and leaves some out. The data contain over 60,000 clones, roughly 92% of them singletons. The clonotype originates from a human patient who received an intestinal transplant, so some T cells may come from the graft donor. The chain links TRBV27 to TRBJ2-4; D not resolved. The input for sequencing was bone marrow, taken 700 to 850 days after intestinal transplantation. The CDR3 DNA sequence: TGTGCCAGCAGCCCGAGACACTCCCTAGCCAAAAACATTCAGTACTTC. It specifies CASSPRHSLAKNIQYF.